This TCR beta chain was documented in a study of blood T cell repertoires in COVID-19 (dated by TCRdb to 2020 to 2022). The study in broad terms: Collaborator samples came from the United States, Italy and Spain and covered acute and convalescent phases of COVID-19. The samples were drawn from two sources: the first 160 participants of the ongoing ImmuneRACE study, and 1,200 or so subjects contributed by 6 global collaborators. The material from the prospective study consisted of cDNA or gDNA derived from T cells, B-cell-depleted T cells, or PBMCs. The repertoires were released in a freely available public database meant as a resource for research on the immune response to SARS-CoV-2. Nearly every sample came with metadata listing a de-identified subject ID, COVID-19 status, age in years and sex. HLA class I and class II types, where available, came from metadata supplied by the sample provider rather than from assay-based typing. The dataset comprised deeply sampled blood TCRbeta repertoires from subjects exposed to, actively infected with, or recovered from COVID-19.

Summary of the overall study and its limitations: How much clinical and demographic metadata was included differed by source and by participant, and the metadata was provided uncurated.

TCRbeta CDR3 regions were amplified from genomic DNA using the immunoSEQ Assay, a bias-controlled multiplex PCR. Per the source publication's procedure: The number of nucleated cells in each sample was estimated from the amplification of reference gene primers within the assay. Sequence reads were collapsed and filtered to measure the absolute abundance of every unique TCRbeta CDR3 rearrangement. Productive Simpson clonality was computed per sample as the square root of Simpson's diversity index over productive rearrangements. TCRdb obtained this table from immuneACCESS and retained in-frame rearrangements with V and J assigned. These tables miss some clones; where compared with another copy, unresolved V genes account for less than half of the shortfall, and the remainder is unexplained. V and J calls and clone size are copied from that table; D and trimming were computed from the DNA. This sample holds approximately 360,000 clones; roughly 88% were observed only once. The ten largest account for around 0.91% of the sample.

On this clone itself: The antigen it recognizes is unknown. No quality values exist for individual bases; no much larger clone is one base distant.

CDR1 and CDR2 are drawn from the germline V gene: SGHRS, YFSETQ. Here V drops 0 bases and J drops 3 bases, and the junction holds 6 bases not matched to any gene. There are 16 amino acids in the CDR3, from cysteine to phenylalanine inclusive. The retained sequence is limited to the CDR3, 48 bases, with the frame set at the first base. Participants in the prospective study were aged about 18 to 100 years, lived in 20 to 25 United States geographic areas, and enrolled through a virtual design. In the prospective study, cohorts were assigned on the basis of participant-reported clinical history obtained from a screening survey and a study questionnaire. Mobile phlebotomists in the prospective study collected whole blood, serum and a nasopharyngeal or oropharyngeal swab from every participant. Participants in the prospective study had the option to provide additional blood draws and questionnaires over a 2-month period. Before DNA extraction, prospective study blood samples were shipped either frozen or at room temperature.

The TCR sequence derives from a young woman with acute COVID-19. Sequencing was performed on PBMCs or T cells enriched from blood (not recorded which). The chain couples TRBV5-1 to TRBJ2-7, and TRBD2 aligns with 10 junction nucleotides. The sequenced DNA is TGCGCCAGCAGCTTGGGTACTAGCGGGGTAATCTACGAGCAGTACTTC. Translation gives CASSLGTSGVIYEQYF.